What follows are 19 T cell receptor beta chains derived from one specimen sequenced in a study of T cell repertoires in ileal Crohn's disease. The protocol was immunoSEQ multiplex PCR, while the TCRdb copy is restricted to in-frame clones and leaves out a portion. The sample contains 11,000 or so clones, around 75% of which appear only once. Time point indicated: neoterminal ileum biopsy at postoperative endoscopy, about 6 months after surgery. The sample was ileal tissue. The receptors shown here come from an adult with Crohn's disease.

The chain combines TRBV7-9 with TRBJ2-2; 9 bases align to TRBD2. Germline trimming cut 5 bases from V and 1 base from J; bases unmatched to any gene: 5. This CDR3 has 16 residues. Germline loops: CDR1 SEHNR, CDR2 FQNEAQ (reference sequence). The CDR3 sequence is CASSASGGWNTGELFF. The CDR3 DNA follows: TGTGCCAGCAGCGCCAGCGGGGGGTGGAACACCGGGGAGCTGTTTTTT.

This clone was found a few times. This sequence joins TRBV19 and TRBJ1-1, with unresolved D. The V end lost 3 bases, the J end lost 7 bases, and 12 bases lay between the germline ends. The CDR3 sequence is 13 residues long. Germline V gives CDR1 LNHDA, CDR2 SQIVND (reference sequence). This CDR3 is CASSINDEGEAFF. The CDR3 nucleotides are TGTGCCAGTAGTATCAACGATGAGGGTGAAGCTTTCTTT.

This clone has more than one count but fewer than ten. The same CDR3 also results from other DNA sequences found in this sample. The chain employs TRBV6-1 and TRBJ1-1; D is perhaps TRBD1 (5 bases). CDR3 length: 13 amino acids. CDR1 and CDR2 (germline): MNHNS, SASEGT. Trimming pared 2 bases from V and 2 bases from J, leaving 6 bases between. The CDR3 loop is CASSERGNTEAFF. The CDR3 DNA sequence: TGTGCCAGCAGTGAAAGGGGTAACACTGAAGCTTTCTTT.

J is TRBJ2-6 and V is TRBV6-1; D possibly corresponds to TRBD2 (6 bases). Germline V gene lookup returns CDR1 MNHNS and CDR2 SASEGT. The CDR3 contains 15 residues. Between the trimmed V and J ends, which lost 5 bases and 4 bases, there was a span of 12 bases. The CDR3 DNA reads as TGTGCCAGCAGTCAAGACGGGAGCGGGGCCAACGTCCTGACTTTC. Translating gives CASSQDGSGANVLTF.

The genes are TRBV6-5 and TRBJ1-6; 9 bases agree with TRBD1. The germline V gene has CDR1 MNHEY and CDR2 SVGAGI. The CDR3 covers 15 residues. V lost 0 bases and J lost 11; bases outside the gene matches: 5. CDR3 sequence: CASSYSRTGATPLHF. As DNA, the CDR3 is TGTGCCAGCAGTTACTCCCGGACAGGGGCGACACCCCTCCACTTT.

CDR3 protein: CASSPWGRGATNEKLFF. The DNA for the CDR3 is TGTGCCAGCAGCCCCTGGGGCAGGGGAGCGACTAATGAAAAACTGTTTTTT. The chain employs TRBV11-2 and TRBJ1-4; possibly TRBD1 for D (6 bases). The CDR3 totals 17 residues. Trimming took off 5 bases at V and 2 bases at J, with 18 bases between the two ends. Looked up from germline, CDR1 is SGHAT and CDR2 is FQNNGV.

This sequence joins TRBV19 and TRBJ1-1; possibly TRBD1 for D (6 bases). This CDR3 has 12 residues. The germline gives CDR1 LNHDA, CDR2 SQIVND (reference sequence). V was cut by 5 bases and J by 7 bases, with 11 bases left in between. The CDR3 region has the DNA TGTGCCAGTAGTCCAGGGGTAAGTGAAGCTTTCTTT. Amino acids: CASSPGVSEAFF.

The chain employs TRBV2 and TRBJ1-4; TRBD1 matches 8 bases. This CDR3 comprises 16 residues. The V segment lost 5 bases and the J segment 3 bases; nucleotides outside the gene matches: 8. In germline, CDR1 is SNHLY, CDR2 FYNNEI. In DNA form, the CDR3 reads TGTGCCAGCAGTAGGACAGGGCGTGAAGCTAATGAAAAACTGTTTTTT. Encoded protein: CASSRTGREANEKLFF.

In nucleotides, the CDR3 is TGCAGCGTGTTACAGGACAGCTCCTACGAGCAGTACTTC. Translation: CSVLQDSSYEQYF. This chain joins TRBV29-1 and TRBJ2-7; D is possibly TRBD1 (6 bases). This CDR3 comprises 13 residues. CDR1 and CDR2 from the germline V gene are SQVTM and ANQGSEA. Deletions cut 6 bases from V and 0 bases from J, with 12 bases between.

CDR3 sequence reads: CASTIGGTNEQYF. Here the CDR3 DNA reads TGTGCCAGCACGATCGGGGGAACCAACGAGCAGTACTTC. This chain links TRBV6-1 with TRBJ2-7, with a tentative D call TRBD2 (6 bases). Germline assignment: CDR1 MNHNS and CDR2 SASEGT. The CDR3 length is 13 residues. The V end was cut by 7 bases, the J end by 5 bases, with 15 bases between.

This clone is labeled as large. The V and J genes are TRBV4-1 and TRBJ2-2, with 12 bases matching TRBD2. Germline CDR1 reads MGHRA; CDR2 reads YSYEKL. The CDR3 is made up of 16 amino acids. J gave up 3 bases and V 5 bases, and 4 bases lay outside the gene matches. CDR3 amino acids: CASSVRTSGDTGELFF. CDR3 nucleotide sequence: TGCGCCAGCAGCGTCCGGACTAGCGGGGACACCGGGGAGCTGTTTTTT.

V gene TRBV27 combines with J gene TRBJ2-7; TRBD2 might be the D (6 bases). V was clipped by 6 bases and J by 4 bases, with 16 bases between them. The CDR3 is made up of 14 amino acids. Germline values: CDR1 MNHEY, CDR2 SMNVEV (reference sequence). CDR3 bases: TGTGCCAGCAGCCCCGCGGGGAGAGAGTACGAGCAGTACTTC. Its translation: CASSPAGREYEQYF.

The chain links TRBV2 to TRBJ1-3; D perhaps matches TRBD1 (6 bases). V lost 6 bases and J lost 3, with 15 bases in between. This CDR3 is built from 15 residues. Germline V gene lookup returns CDR1 SNHLY and CDR2 FYNNEI. The chain's CDR3 is CASSPNTGLGNTIYF. In DNA form, the CDR3 reads TGTGCCAGCAGCCCTAATACAGGGCTTGGAAACACCATATATTTT.

As regards this clone: Other nucleotide sequences in the sample specify the same CDR3. This chain links TRBV7-3 with TRBJ1-6, with D possibly being TRBD1 (6 bases). The CDR3 loop spans 16 amino acids. Trimming shortened V by 3 bases and J by 7 bases, and 16 bases separated the two germline ends. The germline gives CDR1 SGHTA, CDR2 FQGTGA. In DNA, the CDR3 is TGTGCCAGCAGCTTCAGCGGCAGGGGAAAGAATTCACCCCTCCACTTT. This codes for CASSFSGRGKNSPLHF.

The table lists this clone with a count of one. This chain joins TRBV7-2 and TRBJ2-7; tentatively, D is TRBD1 (6 bases). CDR1 and CDR2 (germline): SGHTA, FQGNSA. The CDR3 loop spans 15 amino acids. V dropped 5 bases and J dropped 1 base, with 15 bases sitting between them. The CDR3, as DNA: TGTGCCAGCAGCCCCCAAGGGGGACCTTCCTACGAGCAGTACTTC. Translation gives CASSPQGGPSYEQYF. Supplemented by reference TRBV7-2 and TRBJ2-7, the full variable domain reads GAGVSQSPSNKVTEKGKDVELRCDPISGHTALYWYRQSLGQGLEFLIYFQGNSAPDKSGLPSDRFSAERTGGSVSTLTIQRTQQEDSAVYLCASSPQGGPSYEQYFGPGTRLTVT.

This chain links TRBV13 with TRBJ2-7; possible D gene TRBD2, 6 bases. Looked up from germline, CDR1 is PRHDT and CDR2 is FYEKMQ (reference sequence). With 8 bases removed from V and 3 bases from J, the gap between germline ends came to 17 bases. The CDR3 runs to 14 residues. DNA for the CDR3: TGTGCCAGCTCCATAGACGGGGGTCACTACGAGCAGTACTTC. Protein product: CASSIDGGHYEQYF.

This clone is a singleton in its sample. This chain uses TRBV5-4 with TRBJ1-6; D is ambiguous. The germline V and J ends were trimmed by 0 bases and 1 base, with 8 bases remaining between them. The CDR3 is 16 amino acids. From germline, CDR1 is SGHNT and CDR2 YYREEE (reference sequence). The CDR3 protein is CASSLDFKSYNSPLHF. The CDR3 DNA sequence: TGTGCCAGCAGCTTGGACTTTAAGTCCTATAATTCACCCCTCCACTTT.

The chain links TRBV6-1 to TRBJ1-4; tentative D call: TRBD1 (5 bases). Trimming removed 0 bases from V and 5 bases from J, with 10 bases in between. The germline V gene has CDR1 MNHNS and CDR2 SASEGT. This CDR3 contains 15 residues. This chain's CDR3 is CASSEAGGVNEKLFF. The CDR3 region has the DNA TGTGCCAGCAGTGAAGCAGGAGGGGTAAATGAAAAACTGTTTTTT.

This clone was seen only once. The J gene is TRBJ2-3, the V gene TRBV2, with no clear D. CDR1 and CDR2 from the germline V gene are SNHLY and FYNNEI. The ends were cut back, 11 bases at V and 0 bases at J, with 12 bases in the middle. This CDR3 is 13 amino acids long. CDR3 coding DNA: TGTGCCGTCGCAGGCATCAGCACAGATACGCAGTATTTT. It is translated as CAVAGISTDTQYF.